This passage covers 22 T cell receptor beta chains from one sample sequenced in a study of T cell changes during pregnancy in multiple sclerosis (dated by TCRdb to between 2017 and 2020). Library generation was performed with the immunoSEQ multiplex PCR assay. Imported from immuneACCESS, the table was reduced by TCRdb to in-frame sequences with V and J called. These copies leave out some clones; in studies compared against another copy, an unresolved V gene accounts for under half, and the cause of the remainder is not known. This sample has more than 40,000 clones in its table, and roughly 88% of those were observed once. Jointly, the top ten make up 1.4% to 1.5% of the sample. Sequencing used peripheral blood, obtained in the first trimester of pregnancy. These receptors originate from a female donor in good health, enrolled as a control in a pregnancy study.

With respect to this clone: The germline gene is not matched at one end of the junction; a read error may be the cause. This chain links TRBV7-8 with TRBJ1-2; weak D call: TRBD1 (5 bases). CDR3 length: 14 amino acids. Germline V CDR1 and CDR2: SGHVS, FQNEAQ. The CDR3 sequence is CASSRRGGHYGHTF. The CDR3 DNA sequence: TGTGCCAGCAGCAGGAGGGGAGGGCACTATGGCCACACCTTC.

This sequence joins TRBV7-9 and TRBJ2-5; D might be TRBD1 (6 bases). Between the trimmed V and J ends, which lost 2 bases and 5 bases, there was a span of 24 bases. Germline V CDR1 and CDR2: SEHNR, FQNEAQ (reference sequence). The length of the CDR3 is 18 residues. In DNA, the CDR3 is TGTGCCAGCAGCTTAACGAACAAAGGGGGACCGGGGATGGAGACCCAGTACTTC. Protein sequence: CASSLTNKGGPGMETQYF.

The genes are TRBV19 and TRBJ1-2; tentative D call: TRBD1 (6 bases). The CDR3 runs 12 residues. V was clipped by 4 bases and J by 5 bases, with 8 bases between them. Per germline, CDR1 LNHDA and CDR2 SQIVND (reference sequence). CDR3 protein: CASSSTGYGYTF. CDR3 nucleotides: TGTGCCAGTAGTAGCACAGGGTATGGCTACACCTTC. Combining the CDR3 with reference TRBV19 and TRBJ1-2 gives the whole variable domain DGGITQSPKYLFRKEGQNVTLSCEQNLNHDAMYWYRQDPGQGLRLIYYSQIVNDFQKGDIAEGYSVSREKKESFPLTVTSAQKNPTAFYLCASSSTGYGYTFGSGTRLTVV.

The rearrangement joins TRBV7-9 to TRBJ1-4; 9 bases are shared with TRBD1. The J segment lost 7 bases and the V segment lost 6 bases, leaving 6 bases of the junction unmatched. Germline V CDR1 and CDR2: SEHNR, FQNEAQ (reference sequence). This CDR3 has 14 residues. The CDR3 is CASSLDRGIEKLFF. Here the CDR3 DNA reads TGTGCCAGCAGTCTAGACAGGGGGATTGAAAAACTGTTTTTT.

Note on this clone: The junction departs from germline at one end; a sequencing error may be responsible. The chain carries TRBV28 and TRBJ1-5, with D perhaps matching TRBD1 (6 bases). CDR1 and CDR2 (germline): MDHEN, SYDVKM. The CDR3 spans 13 residues. CDR3 coding DNA: TGTGCCAGTAGTTCAGGGGCCAATCAGCCCCAGCATTTT. Translation gives CASSSGANQPQHF.

The chain carries TRBV9 and TRBJ1-3; D unclear. The V end was cut by 0 bases, the J end by 0 bases, with 7 bases between. Germline V CDR1 and CDR2: SGDLS, YYNGEE. The CDR3 is 15 amino acids. CDR3 in amino acids: CASSVAPVSGNTIYF. CDR3 DNA sequence: TGTGCCAGCAGCGTAGCGCCAGTCTCTGGAAACACCATATATTTT.

This chain connects TRBV5-1 to TRBJ2-1, with D possibly TRBD1 on 6 matching bases. CDR1 SGHRS and CDR2 YFSETQ come from the germline V gene. The CDR3 sequence is 15 residues long. Trimming took off 5 bases at V and 7 bases at J, with 19 bases between the two ends. The CDR3 loop reads CASRPPGTPGNEQFF. For the CDR3, the DNA is TGCGCCAGCAGACCGCCCGGGACACCGGGTAATGAGCAGTTCTTC.

This chain links TRBV7-2 with TRBJ2-2, with TRBD2 identical over 10 bases. CDR1 is SGHTA, CDR2 FQGNSA, per germline. The CDR3 consists of 17 residues. V lost 5 bases and J lost 0; bases outside the gene matches: 6. The CDR3: CASSILAGGANTGELFF. CDR3 DNA: TGTGCCAGCAGCATTTTAGCGGGGGGCGCGAACACCGGGGAGCTGTTTTTT.

V and J are TRBV6-6 and TRBJ2-1; TRBD1 is a possible D gene (5 bases). Germline V lookup: CDR1 MNHNY, CDR2 SVGAGI (reference sequence). The CDR3 spans 11 residues. CDR3 amino acids: CVTRVLNEQFF. The CDR3 nucleotides are TGTGTTACCAGGGTTCTCAATGAGCAGTTCTTC.

The chain joins TRBV5-1 to TRBJ2-7; 8 bases are a match to TRBD1. The V gene end was trimmed by 2 bases and the J gene end by 7 bases; junction bases not matched to a gene: 11. The CDR3 is 15 residues long. In germline, CDR1 is SGHRS, CDR2 YFSETQ. CDR3 in amino acids: CASSFTGQAGEEQYF. As DNA, the CDR3 is TGCGCCAGCAGCTTCACGGGACAGGCTGGAGAGGAGCAGTACTTC.

This chain's CDR3 is CASSNTNNSPLHF. The CDR3 DNA sequence: TGTGCCAGCAGCAATACTAATAATTCACCCCTCCACTTT. V is TRBV5-4 and J is TRBJ1-6; the D is unclear. The V gene's germline CDR1 is SGHNT and CDR2 YYREEE (reference sequence). The CDR3 consists of 13 residues. The V and J ends lost 4 bases and 5 bases respectively, with 7 bases between them.

V is TRBV28 and J is TRBJ2-3; no clear D. CDR3 length: 14 amino acids. V was shortened by 2 bases and J by 6 bases, with 12 bases between the two germline ends. Germline V CDR1 and CDR2: MDHEN, SYDVKM. CDR3 nucleotides: TGTGCCAGCAGTTTACCATATAAGCCGGATACGCAGTATTTT. It is translated as CASSLPYKPDTQYF.

CDR3 sequence: CASRWGDGSYEQYF. CDR3 coding DNA: TGTGCCAGCCGCTGGGGGGACGGCTCCTACGAGCAGTACTTC. The chain joins TRBV5-4 to TRBJ2-7; TRBD2 is a possible D gene (6 bases). The germline CDR1 and CDR2 sequences are SGHNT and YYREEE (reference sequence). The CDR3 loop spans 14 amino acids. The V end lost 7 bases, the J end lost 0 bases, and 14 bases lay between the germline ends.

This clone was counted a single time. Here the CDR3 reads CASSMSGTGGYEQYF. DNA for the CDR3: TGTGCCAGTAGTATGTCGGGGACCGGGGGCTACGAGCAGTACTTC. The chain uses TRBV19 and TRBJ2-7, with a possible D match to TRBD2 (6 bases). The germline V gene encodes CDR1 LNHDA and CDR2 SQIVND (reference sequence). V shed 3 bases and J shed 3 bases, with 15 bases lying between them. The CDR3 totals 15 residues.

This clone has more than one count but fewer than ten. J is TRBJ1-1 and V is TRBV5-6, with D tentatively TRBD1 (5 bases). V lost 1 base to trimming and J lost 5 bases, with 6 bases between them. The CDR3 extends over 12 amino acids. CDR1 and CDR2 (germline): SGHDT, YYEEEE. CDR3 in amino acids: CASSLRGTEAFF. DNA of the CDR3: TGTGCCAGCAGCTTGAGGGGAACTGAAGCTTTCTTT.

The chain couples TRBV5-1 to TRBJ1-2; unclear D gene. V lost 7 bases and J lost 8, with 18 bases in between. This CDR3 region has 13 residues. Germline V gene lookup returns CDR1 SGHRS and CDR2 YFSETQ. CDR3 amino acids: CASAGEAGWGYTF. CDR3 DNA sequence: TGCGCCAGCGCCGGGGAGGCCGGGTGGGGCTACACCTTC.

The chain recombines TRBV7-9 with TRBJ1-4, with 8 nucleotides matching TRBD1. In germline, CDR1 is SEHNR, CDR2 FQNEAQ (reference sequence). This CDR3 is built from 15 residues. Trimming removed 5 bases from V and 4 bases from J; junction bases left unmatched: 6. The CDR3 DNA follows: TGTGCCAGCAGCCCTGGCAGGGGGCGTAATGAAAAACTGTTTTTT. This gives the protein CASSPGRGRNEKLFF. Complete variable domain (other parts from reference TRBV7-9 and TRBJ1-4): DTGVSQNPRHKITKRGQNVTFRCDPISEHNRLYWYRQTLGQGPEFLTYFQNEAQLEKSRLLSDRFSAERPKGSFSTLEIQRTEQGDSAMYLCASSPGRGRNEKLFFGSGTQLSVL.

The V call is TRBV19, the J call TRBJ2-1; 10 bases fit TRBD2. The CDR3 is made up of 15 amino acids. Germline CDR1 is LNHDA and CDR2 is SQIVND (reference sequence). J was trimmed by 4 bases and V by 6 bases; bases with no gene match: 6. DNA of the CDR3: TGTGCCAGTAGGACAGGGACTAGCGTATACAATGAGCAGTTCTTC. The encoded protein is CASRTGTSVYNEQFF.

V gene TRBV5-1 combines with J gene TRBJ2-7; 10 bases line up with TRBD1. Germline assignment: CDR1 SGHRS and CDR2 YFSETQ. This CDR3 has 16 residues. V shed 4 bases, J shed 7 bases, and the junction held 14 bases outside the gene matches. The CDR3, as DNA: TGCGCCAGCAGCCCCGGGACAGGGGTCACCCTTGGGGAGCAGTACTTC. Its translation is CASSPGTGVTLGEQYF.

This clone has only a few counts. The genes are TRBV11-2 and TRBJ2-5; 8 bases line up with TRBD2. This CDR3 spans 14 amino acids. V shed 6 bases and J 3 bases; nucleotides not matched to a gene: 6. From germline, CDR1 is SGHAT and CDR2 FQNNGV. In DNA form, the CDR3 reads TGTGCCAGCAGTCGCACTAGCGGCAAAGAGACCCAGTACTTC. Amino acid sequence: CASSRTSGKETQYF.

The table lists this clone with a few counts. The chain couples TRBV30 to TRBJ1-1, with 8 bases aligning to TRBD1. Germline V lookup: CDR1 GTSNPN, CDR2 SVGIG (reference sequence). This CDR3 region has 13 residues. Trimming at V came to 0 bases and at J to 3 bases, leaving 0 bases not matched to a gene. CDR3 coding DNA: TGTGCCTGGAGTGTACAGGGGGACACTGAAGCTTTCTTT. It encodes CAWSVQGDTEAFF.

The rearrangement joins TRBV6-5 to TRBJ1-4; D possibly corresponds to TRBD1 (6 bases). Germline V gene sequence: CDR1 MNHEY, CDR2 SVGAGI. The CDR3 sequence is 14 residues long. V was cut by 6 bases and J by 1 base, with 9 bases left in between. The CDR3 protein is CASRPGVTNEKLFF. CDR3 sequence (DNA): TGTGCCAGCAGGCCAGGGGTAACTAATGAAAAACTGTTTTTT.